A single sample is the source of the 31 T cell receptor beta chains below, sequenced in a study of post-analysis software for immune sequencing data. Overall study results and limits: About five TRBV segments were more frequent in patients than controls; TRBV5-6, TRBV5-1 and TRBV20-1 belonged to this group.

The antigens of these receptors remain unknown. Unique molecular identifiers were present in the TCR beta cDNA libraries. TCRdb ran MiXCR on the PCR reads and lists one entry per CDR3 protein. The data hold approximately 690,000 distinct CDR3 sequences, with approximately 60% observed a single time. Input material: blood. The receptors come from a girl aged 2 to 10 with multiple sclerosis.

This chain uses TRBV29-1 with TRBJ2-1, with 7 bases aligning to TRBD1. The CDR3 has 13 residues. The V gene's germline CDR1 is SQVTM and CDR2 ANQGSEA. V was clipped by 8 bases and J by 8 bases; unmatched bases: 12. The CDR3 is CSLKPSRGYEQFF. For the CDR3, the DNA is TGCAGCCTGAAACCCAGCAGGGGGTATGAGCAGTTCTTC.

CDR3 sequence reads: CASSPIAISGSYEQFF. CDR3 DNA sequence: TGTGCCAGCTCACCAATCGCGATTAGCGGGAGCTATGAGCAGTTCTTC. The chain combines TRBV18 with TRBJ2-1; TRBD2 agrees at 9 bases. The CDR3 sequence is 16 residues long. The V gene end was trimmed by 2 bases and the J gene end by 8 bases; junction bases not matched to a gene: 10. Per germline, CDR1 KGHSH and CDR2 LQKENI.

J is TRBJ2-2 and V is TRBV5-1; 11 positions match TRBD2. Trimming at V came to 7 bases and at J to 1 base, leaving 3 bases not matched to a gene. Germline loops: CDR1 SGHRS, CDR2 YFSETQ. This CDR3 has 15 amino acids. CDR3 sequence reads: CASHGTSGNTGELFF. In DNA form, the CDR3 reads TGCGCCAGCCATGGGACTAGCGGGAACACCGGGGAGCTGTTTTTT.

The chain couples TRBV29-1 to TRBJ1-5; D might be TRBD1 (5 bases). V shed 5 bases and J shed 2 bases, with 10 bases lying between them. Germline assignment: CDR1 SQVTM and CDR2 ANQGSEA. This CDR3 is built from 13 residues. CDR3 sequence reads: CSVLTEGNQPQHF. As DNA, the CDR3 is TGCAGCGTTCTGACAGAAGGCAATCAGCCCCAGCATTTT.

The DNA of the CDR3 is TGTGCCAGCAATCAGAGGGGAAGCGGGAGTGAAAATGAGCAGTTCTTC. It yields the protein CASNQRGSGSENEQFF. The V and J genes are TRBV12-3 or TRBV12-4 and TRBJ2-1; TRBD2 aligns across 8 bases. The CDR3 runs 16 residues. J was trimmed by 7 bases and V by 7 bases; bases with no gene match: 15.

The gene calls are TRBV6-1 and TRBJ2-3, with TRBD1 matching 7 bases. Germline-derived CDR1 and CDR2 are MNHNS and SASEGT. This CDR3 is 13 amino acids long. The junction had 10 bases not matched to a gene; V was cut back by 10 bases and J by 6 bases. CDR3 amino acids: CATLKHRGDTQYF. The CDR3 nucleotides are TGTGCCACCCTAAAGCACAGGGGCGATACGCAGTATTTT.

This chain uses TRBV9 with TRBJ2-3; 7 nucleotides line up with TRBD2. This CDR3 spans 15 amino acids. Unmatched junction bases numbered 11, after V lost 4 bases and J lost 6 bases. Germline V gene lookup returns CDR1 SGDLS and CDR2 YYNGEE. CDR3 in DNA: TGTGCCAGCAGCACTAGTAGCGGGCGGGCGGATACGCAGTATTTT. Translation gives CASSTSSGRADTQYF.

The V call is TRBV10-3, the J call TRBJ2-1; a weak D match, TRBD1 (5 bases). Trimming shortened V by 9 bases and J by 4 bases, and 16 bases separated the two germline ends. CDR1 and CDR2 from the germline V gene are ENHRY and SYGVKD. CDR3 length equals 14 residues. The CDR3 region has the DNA TGTGCCATGGCCGACAGCTTCCCTTACAATGAGCAGTTCTTC. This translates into CAMADSFPYNEQFF.

The CDR3 here is CASSLGAANAYNEQFF. DNA of the CDR3: TGCGCCAGCAGCTTGGGGGCAGCAAACGCCTACAATGAGCAGTTCTTC. This chain uses TRBV5-1 with TRBJ2-1; D is ambiguous. This CDR3 comprises 16 residues. The V end was cut by 0 bases, the J end by 2 bases, with 12 bases between. Germline CDR1 and CDR2: SGHRS and YFSETQ.

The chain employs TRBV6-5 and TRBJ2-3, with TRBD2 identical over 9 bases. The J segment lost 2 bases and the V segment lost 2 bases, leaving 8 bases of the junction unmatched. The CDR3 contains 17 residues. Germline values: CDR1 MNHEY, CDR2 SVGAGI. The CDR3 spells CASSYAGGPVPTDTQYF. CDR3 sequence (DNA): TGTGCCAGCAGTTACGCGGGGGGGCCAGTCCCCACAGATACGCAGTATTTT.

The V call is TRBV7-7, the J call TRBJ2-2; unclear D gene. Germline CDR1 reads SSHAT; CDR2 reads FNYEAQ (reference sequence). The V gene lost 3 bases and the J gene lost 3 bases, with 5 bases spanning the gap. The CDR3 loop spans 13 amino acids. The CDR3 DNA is TGTGCCAGCAGCTTGGAGTACACCGGGGAGCTGTTTTTT. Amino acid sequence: CASSLEYTGELFF.

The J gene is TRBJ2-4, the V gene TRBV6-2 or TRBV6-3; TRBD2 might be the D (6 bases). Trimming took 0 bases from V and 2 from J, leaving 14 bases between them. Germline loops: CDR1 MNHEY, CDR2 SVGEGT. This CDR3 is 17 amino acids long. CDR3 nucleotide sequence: TGTGCCAGCAGTTACTCCCTTGAGGGGAGGACCAAAAACATTCAGTACTTC. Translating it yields CASSYSLEGRTKNIQYF.

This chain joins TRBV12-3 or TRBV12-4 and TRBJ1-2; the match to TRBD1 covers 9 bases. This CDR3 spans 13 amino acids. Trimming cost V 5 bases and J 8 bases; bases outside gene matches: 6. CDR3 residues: CASSTRTGDGYTF. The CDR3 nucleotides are TGTGCCAGCAGTACCCGGACAGGGGACGGCTACACCTTC.

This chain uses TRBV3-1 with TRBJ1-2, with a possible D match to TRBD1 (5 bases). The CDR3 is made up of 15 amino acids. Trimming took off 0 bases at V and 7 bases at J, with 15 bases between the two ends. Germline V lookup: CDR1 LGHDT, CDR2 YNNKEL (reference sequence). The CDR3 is CASSQEISRVSGYTF. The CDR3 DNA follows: TGTGCCAGCAGCCAAGAGATTTCCAGGGTGAGTGGCTACACCTTC.

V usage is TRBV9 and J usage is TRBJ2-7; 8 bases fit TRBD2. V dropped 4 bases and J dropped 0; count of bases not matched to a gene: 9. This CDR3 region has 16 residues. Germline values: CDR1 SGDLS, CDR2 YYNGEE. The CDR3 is CASSLALAANSYEQYF. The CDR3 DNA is TGTGCCAGCAGCCTCGCACTAGCGGCCAACTCCTACGAGCAGTACTTC.

The CDR3 DNA reads as TGCAGCGTTGGCCAGGGGGCGCGGGGGGGGCCGTTGGAGTACAATGAGCAGTTCTTC. This sequence encodes CSVGQGARGGPLEYNEQFF. This rearrangement joins TRBV29-1 to TRBJ2-1; D is perhaps TRBD2 (9 bases). The CDR3 has 19 residues. CDR1 and CDR2 from the germline V gene are SQVTM and ANQGSEA. The ends were cut back, 4 bases at V and 4 bases at J, with 29 bases in the middle.

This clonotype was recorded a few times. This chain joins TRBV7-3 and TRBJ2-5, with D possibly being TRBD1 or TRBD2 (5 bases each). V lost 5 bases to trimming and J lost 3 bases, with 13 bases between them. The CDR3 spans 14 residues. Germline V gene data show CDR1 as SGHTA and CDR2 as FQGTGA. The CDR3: CASSTGTGKETQYF. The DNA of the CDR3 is TGTGCCAGCAGCACGGGGACCGGAAAAGAGACCCAGTACTTC.

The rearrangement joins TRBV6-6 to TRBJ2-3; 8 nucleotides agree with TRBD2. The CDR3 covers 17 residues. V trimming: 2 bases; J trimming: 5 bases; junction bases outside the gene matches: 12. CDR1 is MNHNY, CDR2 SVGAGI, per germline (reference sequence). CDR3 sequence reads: CASSYRGSGSWRDTQYF. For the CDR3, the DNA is TGTGCCAGCAGTTACAGAGGCAGCGGGAGTTGGAGAGATACGCAGTATTTT.

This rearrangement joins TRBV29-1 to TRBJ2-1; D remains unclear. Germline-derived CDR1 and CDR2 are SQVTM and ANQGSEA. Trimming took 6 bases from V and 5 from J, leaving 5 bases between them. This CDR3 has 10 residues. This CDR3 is CSVLHNEQFF. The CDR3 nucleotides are TGCAGCGTCCTTCACAATGAGCAGTTCTTC.

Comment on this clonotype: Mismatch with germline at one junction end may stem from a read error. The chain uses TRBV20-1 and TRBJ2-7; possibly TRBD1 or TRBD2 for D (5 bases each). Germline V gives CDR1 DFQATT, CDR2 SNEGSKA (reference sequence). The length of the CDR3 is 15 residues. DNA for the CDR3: TGCAATGCTAGAGATGGACGGGACCCAACCTACGAGCAGTACTTC. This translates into CNARDGRDPTYEQYF.

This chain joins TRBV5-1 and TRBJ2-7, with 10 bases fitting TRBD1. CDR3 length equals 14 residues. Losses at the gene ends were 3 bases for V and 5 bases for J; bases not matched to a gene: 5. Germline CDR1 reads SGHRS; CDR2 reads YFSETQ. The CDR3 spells CASSSGQGMDEQYF. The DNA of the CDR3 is TGCGCCAGCAGCTCGGGACAGGGGATGGACGAGCAGTACTTC.

The CDR3 sequence is CASSPLAGMRTDTQYF. The CDR3 DNA sequence: TGTGCCAGCAGCCCCTTAGCGGGAATGAGGACAGATACGCAGTATTTT. The rearrangement links TRBV11-1 to TRBJ2-3; 8 positions agree with TRBD2. J lost 3 bases, V lost 5 bases, and 10 bases had no gene match. The CDR3 has 16 residues. The V gene's germline CDR1 is SGHAT and CDR2 FQDESV (reference sequence).

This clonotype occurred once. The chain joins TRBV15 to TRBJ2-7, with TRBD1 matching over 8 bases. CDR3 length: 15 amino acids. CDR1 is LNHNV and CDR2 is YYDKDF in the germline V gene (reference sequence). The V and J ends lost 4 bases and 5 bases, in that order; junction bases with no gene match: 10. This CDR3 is CATSKDRERFDEQYF. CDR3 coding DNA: TGTGCCACCAGCAAGGACAGGGAACGGTTCGACGAGCAGTACTTC.

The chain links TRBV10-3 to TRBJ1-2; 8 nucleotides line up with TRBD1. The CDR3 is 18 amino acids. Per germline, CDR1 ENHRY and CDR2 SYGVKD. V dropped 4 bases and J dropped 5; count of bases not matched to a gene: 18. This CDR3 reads CAISVGRGRKVSIYGYTF. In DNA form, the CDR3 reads TGTGCCATCAGTGTGGGCAGGGGGCGCAAGGTTTCGATATATGGCTACACCTTC.

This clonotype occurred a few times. The CDR3 DNA reads as TGCAGCGTTGATAACTTGCAGTCCCACAAGGCGGAGACCCAGTACTTC. Residues: CSVDNLQSHKAETQYF. This rearrangement joins TRBV29-1 to TRBJ2-5; unclear D gene. The CDR3 contains 16 residues. V was shortened by 3 bases and J by 5 bases, with 22 bases between the two germline ends. Germline V gene lookup returns CDR1 SQVTM and CDR2 ANQGSEA.

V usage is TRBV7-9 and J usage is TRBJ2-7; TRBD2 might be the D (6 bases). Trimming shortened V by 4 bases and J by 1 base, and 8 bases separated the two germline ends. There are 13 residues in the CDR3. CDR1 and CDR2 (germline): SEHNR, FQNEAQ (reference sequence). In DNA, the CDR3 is TGTGCCAGCAGCTCTAGCGAGTCCTACGAGCAGTACTTC. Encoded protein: CASSSSESYEQYF.

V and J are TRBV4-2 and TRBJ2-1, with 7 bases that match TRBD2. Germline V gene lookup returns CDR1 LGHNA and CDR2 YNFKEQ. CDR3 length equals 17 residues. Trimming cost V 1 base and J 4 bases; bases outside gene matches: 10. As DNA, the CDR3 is TGTGCCAGCAGCCAAGTAGGGAGCGGGATGACTTACAATGAGCAGTTCTTC. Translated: CASSQVGSGMTYNEQFF.

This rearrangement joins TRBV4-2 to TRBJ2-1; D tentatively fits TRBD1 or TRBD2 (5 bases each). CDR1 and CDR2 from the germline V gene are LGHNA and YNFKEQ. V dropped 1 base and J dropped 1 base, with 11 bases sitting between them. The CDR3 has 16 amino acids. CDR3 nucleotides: TGTGCCAGCAGCCAAGGGATGGGGGATTCCTACAATGAGCAGTTCTTC. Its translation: CASSQGMGDSYNEQFF.

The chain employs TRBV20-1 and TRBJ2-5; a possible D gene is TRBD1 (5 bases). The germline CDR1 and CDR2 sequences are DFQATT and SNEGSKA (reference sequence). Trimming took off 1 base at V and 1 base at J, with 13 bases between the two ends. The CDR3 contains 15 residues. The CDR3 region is CSARGTGRSQETQYF. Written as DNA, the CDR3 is TGCAGTGCTAGAGGAACAGGCCGATCCCAAGAGACCCAGTACTTC.

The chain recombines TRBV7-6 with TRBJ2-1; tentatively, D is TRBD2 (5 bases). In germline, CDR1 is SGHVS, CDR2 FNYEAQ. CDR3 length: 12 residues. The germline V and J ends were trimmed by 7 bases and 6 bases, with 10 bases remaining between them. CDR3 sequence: CASTGDFNEQFF. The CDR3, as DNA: TGTGCCAGCACCGGGGATTTCAATGAGCAGTTCTTC.

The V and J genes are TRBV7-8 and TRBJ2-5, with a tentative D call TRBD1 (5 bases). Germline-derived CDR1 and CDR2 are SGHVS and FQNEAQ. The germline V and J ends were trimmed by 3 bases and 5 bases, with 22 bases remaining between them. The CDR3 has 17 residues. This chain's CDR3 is CASSLLRVARQEETQYF. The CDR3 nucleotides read TGTGCCAGCAGCTTGCTCAGGGTCGCCCGTCAGGAGGAGACCCAGTACTTC. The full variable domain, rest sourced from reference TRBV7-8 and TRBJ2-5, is GAGVSQSPRYKVAKRGQDVALRCDPISGHVSLFWYQQALGQGPEFLTYFQNEAQLDKSGLPSDRFFAERPEGSVSTLKIQRTQQEDSAVYLCASSLLRVARQEETQYFGPGTRLLVL.